This T cell receptor beta chain was sequenced during a study of blood T cell repertoires in COVID-19. The cohort comprised adults aged 18 to 89 years residing in 20 to 30 US areas. Original handling: Quantification of nucleated cells was approximated via reference gene primer amplification. Sequencing was performed with immunoSEQ multiplex PCR; in TCRdb, only in-frame clones are kept and a portion is missing. V and J calls and clone size are given by that table; D and trimming were obtained from the DNA. The data contain 250,000 to 400,000 clones, 85% of them singletons. This CDR3 is 15 amino acids long. V was clipped by 3 bases and J by 2 bases; unmatched bases: 4. Germline V CDR1 and CDR2: MNHNS, SASEGT.

This clonotype originated in a woman in her twenties or thirties who had been exposed to COVID-19. This rearrangement joins TRBV6-1 to TRBJ1-1, with 9 nucleotides matching TRBD1. Sequencing was done on a sample of PBMCs or T cells enriched from blood (not recorded which). This CDR3 reads CASSDPTGGNTEAFF. DNA of the CDR3: TGTGCCAGCAGTGACCCGACAGGGGGAAACACTGAAGCTTTCTTT.